These 4 T cell receptor beta chains share one sample of origin, sequenced in a study of shared clonotypes between healthy human individuals. Using immunoSEQ multiplex PCR, the repertoire was profiled, and TCRdb retains in-frame clones only, with some absent. This sample has approximately 350,000 clones, with 96% found just once. The sample comprised memory CD8+ T cells sorted from blood. Subset: CD45RO+ cells pooled with CCR7-negative TemRA cells. Receptors were obtained from a man aged 25 to 45 in good health.

The chain carries TRBV19 and TRBJ1-2; D gene unclear. The germline gives CDR1 LNHDA, CDR2 SQIVND (reference sequence). The length of the CDR3 is 14 residues. V shed 0 bases and J shed 4 bases, with 9 bases lying between them. The CDR3 region is CASSIDYGGYGYTF. In DNA, the CDR3 is TGTGCCAGTAGTATAGATTATGGCGGCTATGGCTACACCTTC.

The V and J genes are TRBV20-1 and TRBJ2-7; 8 positions match TRBD2. Trimming at V came to 7 bases and at J to 2 bases, leaving 1 base not matched to a gene. The CDR3 loop spans 11 amino acids. Germline-derived CDR1 and CDR2 are DFQATT and SNEGSKA (reference sequence). As DNA, the CDR3 is TGCAGTGGGGGACTAGCCTACGAGCAGTACTTC. Residues: CSGGLAYEQYF.

The rearrangement links TRBV5-6 to TRBJ1-2; TRBD1 might be the D (6 bases). Per germline, CDR1 SGHDT and CDR2 YYEEEE. Trimming took 0 bases from V and 10 from J, leaving 13 bases between them. There are 13 residues in the CDR3. The CDR3 reads CASSLGTANYYTF. DNA of the CDR3: TGTGCCAGCAGCTTGGGGACAGCGAATTACTACACCTTC.

The V and J genes are TRBV15 and TRBJ2-7, with TRBD2 identical over 12 bases. The junction had 14 bases not matched to a gene; V was cut back by 4 bases and J by 7 bases. The CDR3 has 17 residues. Germline lookup yields CDR1 LNHNV and CDR2 YYDKDF (reference sequence). The DNA of the CDR3 is TGTGCCACCAGCACCTTGACTAGCGGGAGTGGTCTATATGAGCAGTACTTC. It codes for CATSTLTSGSGLYEQYF. Complete variable domain (other parts from reference TRBV15 and TRBJ2-7): DAMVIQNPRYQVTQFGKPVTLSCSQTLNHNVMYWYQQKSSQAPKLLFHYYDKDFNNEADTPDNFQSRRPNTSFCFLDIRSPGLGDTAMYLCATSTLTSGSGLYEQYFGPGTRLTVT.